The rows below give T cell receptor beta chains drawn from one sample of a study of cytomegalovirus exposure and HLA in healthy donors. Data came from immunoSEQ multiplex PCR; TCRdb stores just in-frame clones and leaves some out. The sample has roughly 150,000 clones, roughly 73% seen once; the top ten hold around 11%. The sample taken for sequencing was PBMCs. These receptors were obtained from a man aged 18 to 29 in good health and CMV-seropositive. The CDR3 runs from the conserved cysteine through the conserved F or W. The order of the fields is CDR3 DNA, CDR3 protein, V gene, D gene, clone size, J gene. A D gene is named only where the DNA matches it firmly. Expanded clones are given a class, and other clones once, few, many or no size at all.

cdr3_nt: TGTGCCAGTACTTCTAGGAACACAGATACGCAGTATTTT; cdr3_aa: CASTSRNTDTQYF; v_call: TRBV19; d_call: .; clone_size: .; j_call: TRBJ2-3
cdr3_nt: TGTGCCAGCAGCTTGCAGGGCTATAGCTCCTACGAGCAGTACTTC; cdr3_aa: CASSLQGYSSYEQYF; v_call: TRBV7-6; d_call: .; clone_size: .; j_call: TRBJ2-7
cdr3_nt: TGTGCCCGCAGCTTGGCTCTCGACAGGGGTCATCAGCCCCAGCATTTT; cdr3_aa: CARSLALDRGHQPQHF; v_call: TRBV5-5; d_call: TRBD1; clone_size: .; j_call: TRBJ1-5
cdr3_nt: TGTGCCAGCAGTGAAAGATGGGGAGGGGACTACGAGCAGTACTTC; cdr3_aa: CASSERWGGDYEQYF; v_call: TRBV6-1; d_call: TRBD2; clone_size: .; j_call: TRBJ2-7
cdr3_nt: TGTGCCAGCAGTTGGGCTACTGAAGCTTTCTTT; cdr3_aa: CASSWATEAFF; v_call: TRBV6-6; d_call: .; clone_size: .; j_call: TRBJ1-1
cdr3_nt: TGTGCCAGCAGTCCAATAACCCGGGACTACCCCGAGCAGTTCTTC; cdr3_aa: CASSPITRDYPEQFF; v_call: TRBV28; d_call: TRBD2; clone_size: .; j_call: TRBJ2-1
cdr3_nt: TGCAGCGTTGAAGAACGGGGTGGCTACACCTTC; cdr3_aa: CSVEERGGYTF; v_call: TRBV29-1; d_call: .; clone_size: .; j_call: TRBJ1-2
cdr3_nt: TGTGCCAGTCTACAGGGCAATGGCAATCAGCCCCAGCATTTT; cdr3_aa: CASLQGNGNQPQHF; v_call: TRBV28; d_call: .; clone_size: .; j_call: TRBJ1-5
cdr3_nt: TGCAGTGCCACTAGTTATAGGCAGTACTTC; cdr3_aa: CSATSYRQYF; v_call: TRBV20-1; d_call: .; clone_size: .; j_call: TRBJ2-7
cdr3_nt: TGTGCCAGCAGAGGACAGGGGGTTGGCAATCAGCCCCAGCATTTT; cdr3_aa: CASRGQGVGNQPQHF; v_call: TRBV28; d_call: TRBD1; clone_size: .; j_call: TRBJ1-5
cdr3_nt: TGCGCCAGCTGGAGGGGCATCGGCACCGGGGAGCTGTTTTTT; cdr3_aa: CASWRGIGTGELFF; v_call: TRBV10-2; d_call: .; clone_size: few; j_call: TRBJ2-2
cdr3_nt: TGCGCCAGCAGCTTCCAGGGAACGGGCTACACCTTC; cdr3_aa: CASSFQGTGYTF; v_call: TRBV5-1; d_call: .; clone_size: .; j_call: TRBJ1-2
cdr3_nt: TGTGCCAGCAGCACGGGACTAGCGGGAGCCCAAGAGACCCAGTACTTC; cdr3_aa: CASSTGLAGAQETQYF; v_call: TRBV5-8; d_call: TRBD2; clone_size: .; j_call: TRBJ2-5
cdr3_nt: TGTGCCAGCAGCTCCTTCAGGGGTGAAGCTTTCTTT; cdr3_aa: CASSSFRGEAFF; v_call: TRBV7-2; d_call: .; clone_size: few; j_call: TRBJ1-1
cdr3_nt: TGTGCCAGCAGCCCACTGGGGGCCCGCTCTGGAAACACCATATATTTT; cdr3_aa: CASSPLGARSGNTIYF; v_call: TRBV6-6; d_call: .; clone_size: .; j_call: TRBJ1-3
cdr3_nt: TGCGCCAGCAGCTTCCCCCTAGCGGGAAAACAAGAGACCCAGTACTTC; cdr3_aa: CASSFPLAGKQETQYF; v_call: TRBV5-1; d_call: TRBD2; clone_size: .; j_call: TRBJ2-5
cdr3_nt: TGTGCCTGGAGGAGCGGGAGCTACAATGAGCAGTTCTTC; cdr3_aa: CAWRSGSYNEQFF; v_call: TRBV30; d_call: TRBD2; clone_size: .; j_call: TRBJ2-1
cdr3_nt: TGTGCCAGCAGCTTATTTCCAGGGCGCAATCAGCCCCAGCATTTT; cdr3_aa: CASSLFPGRNQPQHF; v_call: TRBV7-8; d_call: .; clone_size: .; j_call: TRBJ1-5
cdr3_nt: TGTGCCAGCAGTTCTGGGCTACCTAGCAAACCAAAGCAAGAGACCCAGTACTTC; cdr3_aa: CASSSGLPSKPKQETQYF; v_call: TRBV28; d_call: .; clone_size: .; j_call: TRBJ2-5
cdr3_nt: TGTGCCAGCTCACTCCTGGGACAGGATGCCTCCAATCAGCCCCAGCATTTT; cdr3_aa: CASSLLGQDASNQPQHF; v_call: TRBV18; d_call: TRBD1; clone_size: .; j_call: TRBJ1-5
cdr3_nt: TGTGCCAGCAGCTTAGTCCCCAGCGGGAGGGGTAGCACAGATACGCAGTATTTT; cdr3_aa: CASSLVPSGRGSTDTQYF; v_call: TRBV7-2; d_call: TRBD2; clone_size: few; j_call: TRBJ2-3
cdr3_nt: TGTGCCAGCAGTGAGTTCGCGGGAGGGTTAGTCGAGCAGTACTTC; cdr3_aa: CASSEFAGGLVEQYF; v_call: TRBV2; d_call: TRBD2; clone_size: .; j_call: TRBJ2-7
cdr3_nt: TGTGCCAGCAGCGACGGACCGCTCTCCGGGGCCTACGAGCAGTACTTC; cdr3_aa: CASSDGPLSGAYEQYF; v_call: TRBV7-8; d_call: .; clone_size: .; j_call: TRBJ2-7
cdr3_nt: TGTGCCAGCAGTGACGGGACTTTAGCGCCGTACAATGAGCAGTTCTTC; cdr3_aa: CASSDGTLAPYNEQFF; v_call: TRBV6-4; d_call: .; clone_size: once; j_call: TRBJ2-1
cdr3_nt: TGTGCCAGCAGCTCAATGACAGGGGATCAGCCCCAGCATTTT; cdr3_aa: CASSSMTGDQPQHF; v_call: TRBV5-6; d_call: TRBD1; clone_size: .; j_call: TRBJ1-5
cdr3_nt: TGTGCCACCAGCAGATCCAGGGATGAAAAACTGTTTTTT; cdr3_aa: CATSRSRDEKLFF; v_call: TRBV15; d_call: .; clone_size: .; j_call: TRBJ1-4
cdr3_nt: TGTGCCAGTAGTATTGGCGGGAGGGTGTTTGAGCAGTTCTTC; cdr3_aa: CASSIGGRVFEQFF; v_call: TRBV19; d_call: TRBD2; clone_size: .; j_call: TRBJ2-1
cdr3_nt: TGTGCCAGCAGTTCTGCCCGGGCTGAAGCTTTCTTT; cdr3_aa: CASSSARAEAFF; v_call: TRBV6-5; d_call: .; clone_size: .; j_call: TRBJ1-1